These 2 T cell receptor beta chains were all obtained from the same sample, sequenced in a study of cytomegalovirus exposure and HLA in healthy donors. Both 60 Vbeta primers and 13 Jbeta primers went into the PCR. The table came from immunoSEQ multiplex PCR; TCRdb's copy has only in-frame clones and leaves some out. The sample includes around 120,000 clones, around four fifths seen only once; the top ten take over 1%. Sequenced input: PBMCs. The receptors here all came from a human donor in good health.

The chain joins TRBV19 to TRBJ1-4; D remains unclear. V gave up 2 bases and J gave up 0 bases, with 10 bases separating them. The CDR3 totals 16 residues. CDR1 is LNHDA and CDR2 is SQIVND in the germline V gene (reference sequence). Here the CDR3 DNA reads TGTGCCAGTAGTATATCCGGGTTTGCAACTAATGAAAAACTGTTTTTT. This gives the protein CASSISGFATNEKLFF.

The chain is built from TRBV2 and TRBJ1-1; 8 bases agree with TRBD1. CDR3 length: 14 residues. The V segment lost 8 bases and the J segment 2 bases; nucleotides outside the gene matches: 7. CDR1 is SNHLY and CDR2 is FYNNEI in the germline V gene. CDR3 in DNA: TGTGCCAGCGGGGACAGGCTACTCAACACTGAAGCTTTCTTT. It encodes CASGDRLLNTEAFF. The variable domain in full, with the rest retrieved from reference TRBV2 and TRBJ1-1, is EPEVTQTPSHQVTQMGQEVILRCVPISNHLYFYWYRQILGQKVEFLVSFYNNEISEKSEIFDDQFSVERPDGSNFTLKIRSTKLEDSAMYFCASGDRLLNTEAFFGQGTRLTVV.